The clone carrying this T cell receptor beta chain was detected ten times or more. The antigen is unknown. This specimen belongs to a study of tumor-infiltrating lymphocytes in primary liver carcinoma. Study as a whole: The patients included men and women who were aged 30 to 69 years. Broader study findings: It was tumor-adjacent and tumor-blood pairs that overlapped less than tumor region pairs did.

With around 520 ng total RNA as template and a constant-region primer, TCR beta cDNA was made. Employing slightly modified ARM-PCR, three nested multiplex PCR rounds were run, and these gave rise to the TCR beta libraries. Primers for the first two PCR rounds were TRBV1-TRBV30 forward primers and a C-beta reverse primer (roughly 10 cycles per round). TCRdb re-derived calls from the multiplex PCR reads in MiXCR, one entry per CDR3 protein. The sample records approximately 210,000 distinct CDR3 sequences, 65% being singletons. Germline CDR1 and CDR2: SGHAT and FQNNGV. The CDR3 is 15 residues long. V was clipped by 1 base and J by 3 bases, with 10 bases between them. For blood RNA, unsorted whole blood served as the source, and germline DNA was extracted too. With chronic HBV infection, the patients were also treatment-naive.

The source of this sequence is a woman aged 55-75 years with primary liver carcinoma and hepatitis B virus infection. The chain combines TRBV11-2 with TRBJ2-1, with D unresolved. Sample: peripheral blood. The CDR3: CASSLGEGIYNEQFF. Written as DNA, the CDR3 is TGTGCCAGCAGCTTAGGGGAAGGGATCTACAATGAGCAGTTCTTC.